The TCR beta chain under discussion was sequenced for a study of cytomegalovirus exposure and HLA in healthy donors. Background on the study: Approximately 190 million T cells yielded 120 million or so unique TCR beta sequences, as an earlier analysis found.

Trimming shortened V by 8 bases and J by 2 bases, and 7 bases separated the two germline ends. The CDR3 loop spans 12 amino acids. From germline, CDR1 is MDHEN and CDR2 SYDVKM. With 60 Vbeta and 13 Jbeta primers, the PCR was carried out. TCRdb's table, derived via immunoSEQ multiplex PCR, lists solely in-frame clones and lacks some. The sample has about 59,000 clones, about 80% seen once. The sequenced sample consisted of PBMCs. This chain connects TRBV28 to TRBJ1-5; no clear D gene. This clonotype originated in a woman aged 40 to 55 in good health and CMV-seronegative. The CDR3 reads CASGLGNQPQHF. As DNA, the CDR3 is TGTGCCAGCGGCCTAGGCAATCAGCCCCAGCATTTT.